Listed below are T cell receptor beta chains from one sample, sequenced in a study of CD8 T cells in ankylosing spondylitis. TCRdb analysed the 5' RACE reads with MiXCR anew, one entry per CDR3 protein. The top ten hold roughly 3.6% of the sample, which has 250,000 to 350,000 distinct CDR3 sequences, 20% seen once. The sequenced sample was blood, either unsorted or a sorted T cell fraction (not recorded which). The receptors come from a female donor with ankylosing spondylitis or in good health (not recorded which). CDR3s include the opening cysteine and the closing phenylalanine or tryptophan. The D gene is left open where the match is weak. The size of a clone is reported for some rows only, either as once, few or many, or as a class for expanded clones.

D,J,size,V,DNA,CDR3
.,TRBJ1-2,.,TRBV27,TGTGCCAGCAGTCCCCGCGCAGGGGTGGGAGGCTACACCTTC,CASSPRAGVGGYTF
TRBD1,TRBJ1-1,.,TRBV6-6,TGTGCCAGCAGTTACGGGACAGAGGCTTTCTTT,CASSYGTEAFF
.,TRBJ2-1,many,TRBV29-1,TGCAGCGGGGGATTGAGTGAGCAGTTCTTC,CSGGLSEQFF
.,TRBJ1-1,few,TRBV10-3,TGTGCCATCAGACCGACAGGCTCGAACACTGAAGCTTTCTTT,CAIRPTGSNTEAFF
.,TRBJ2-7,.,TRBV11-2,TGTGCCAGCAGCCTCCACGCCGGGGGCTTCTACGAGCAGTACTTC,CASSLHAGGFYEQYF
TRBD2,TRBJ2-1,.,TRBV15,TGTGCCACCAGCAGAGATTGGGGACAAATAGCGGGACTTTCCTACAATGAGCAGTTCTTC,CATSRDWGQIAGLSYNEQFF
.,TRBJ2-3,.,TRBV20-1,TGCAGTGCTTTGGGGGGGAGGGGGGATACGCAGTATTTT,CSALGGRGDTQYF
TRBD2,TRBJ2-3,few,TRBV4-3,TGCGCCAGCAGCCCCTATAGCGGGAGGCGGACAGATACGCAGTATTTT,CASSPYSGRRTDTQYF
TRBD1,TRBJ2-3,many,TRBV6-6,TGTGCCAGCAGTTCGACAGGGGGCTTTGGGGATACGCAGTATTTT,CASSSTGGFGDTQYF
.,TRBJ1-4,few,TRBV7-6,TGTGCCAGCAGCTCGCAGGGGATCGGGGAAAAACTGTTTTTT,CASSSQGIGEKLFF
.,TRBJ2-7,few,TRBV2,TGTGCCAGCAACGCGTTCTCCTACGAGCAGTACTTC,CASNAFSYEQYF
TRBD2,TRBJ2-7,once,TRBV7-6,TGTGCCAGCAGCTTAGCGCGGGAGGCCTCCTACGAGCAGTACTTC,CASSLAREASYEQYF
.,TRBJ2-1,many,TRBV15,TGTGCCACCAGCAGAGGGGGAGCCTCCTACAATGAGCAGTTCTTC,CATSRGGASYNEQFF
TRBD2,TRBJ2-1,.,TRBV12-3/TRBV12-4,TGTGCCAGCAGCCTAGGCGGCGGGAGGGCCTGGGATGAGCAGTTCTTC,CASSLGGGRAWDEQFF
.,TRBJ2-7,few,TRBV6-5,TGTGCCAGCAGCCGCGGGACAGCGTACGAGCAGTACTTC,CASSRGTAYEQYF
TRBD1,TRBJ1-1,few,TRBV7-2,TGTGCCAGCAGAAAACACACGGGACAGGGAGGCACTGAAGCTTTCTTT,CASRKHTGQGGTEAFF
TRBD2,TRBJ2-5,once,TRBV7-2,TGTGCCAGCAGCCCCTCTAGCGGGACGAAGACCCAGTACTTC,CASSPSSGTKTQYF
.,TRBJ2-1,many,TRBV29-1,TGCAGCGTTGTGGTCGGGAACTCCTACAATGAGCAGTTCTTC,CSVVVGNSYNEQFF
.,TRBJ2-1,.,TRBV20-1,TGCAGTGCTCTCAAACTAGCACCCAATGAGCAGTTCTTC,CSALKLAPNEQFF
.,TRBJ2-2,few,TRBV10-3,TGTGCCATCAGTGAGTCGGCAGGGGAGACCGGGGAGCTGTTTTTT,CAISESAGETGELFF
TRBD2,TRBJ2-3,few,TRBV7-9,TGTGCCAGCTGTGGCGGGAGGTCGGTAGATACGCAGTATTTT,CASCGGRSVDTQYF
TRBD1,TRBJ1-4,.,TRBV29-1,TGCAGCGTTGGCGGGACAGGGGCTGAAAAACTGTTTTTT,CSVGGTGAEKLFF
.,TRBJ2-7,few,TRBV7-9,TGTGCCAGCAGCTCCGGGCTAGCCAGCGAGCAGTACTTC,CASSSGLASEQYF
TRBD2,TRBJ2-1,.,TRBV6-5,TGTGCCAGCAGTTACTCACCGGGACTAGCGGGAGGTAATGAGCAGTTCTTC,CASSYSPGLAGGNEQFF
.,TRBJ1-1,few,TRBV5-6,TGTGCCAGCAGCTTATTAGGATCGTACACTGAAGCTTTCTTT,CASSLLGSYTEAFF
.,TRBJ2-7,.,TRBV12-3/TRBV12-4,TGTGCCAGCCCCTCCTACGAGCAGTACTTC,CASPSYEQYF
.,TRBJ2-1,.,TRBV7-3,TGTGCCAGCAGCTTATATCGCGGCCTTGGGCAGTTCTTC,CASSLYRGLGQFF
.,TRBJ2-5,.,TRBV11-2,TGTGCCAGCAGCTGGGGGGTGGGGGGAGAGACCCAGTACTTC,CASSWGVGGETQYF
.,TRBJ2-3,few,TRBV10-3,TGTGCCATCAGCCCTACCAACCCAACTAGCACAGATACGCAGTATTTT,CAISPTNPTSTDTQYF
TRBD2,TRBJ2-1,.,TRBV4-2,TGTGCCAGCAGCCAAGTACTAGCGGCCTCCTACAATGAGCAGTTCTTC,CASSQVLAASYNEQFF
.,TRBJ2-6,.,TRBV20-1,TGCAGTGCTCAAGGACACACCCGAAGCTCTGGGGCCAACGTCCTGACTTTC,CSAQGHTRSSGANVLTF
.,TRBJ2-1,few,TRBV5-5,TGTGCCAGCCGCCAGCCCAGGAGCTCCTACAATGAGCAGTTCTTC,CASRQPRSSYNEQFF
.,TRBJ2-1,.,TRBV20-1,TGCAGTGCTAGAGCCCCCATCTCGTACAATGAGCAGTTCTTC,CSARAPISYNEQFF
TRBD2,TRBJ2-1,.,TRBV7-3,TGTGCCATCATCCCCTCAACTAGCGGCAATCACAATGAGCAGTTCTTC,CAIIPSTSGNHNEQFF
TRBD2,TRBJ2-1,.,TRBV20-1,TGCAGTGCTAGGCCCCCCTTGAGAACTAGCGGTTCCTACAATGAGCAGTTCTTC,CSARPPLRTSGSYNEQFF
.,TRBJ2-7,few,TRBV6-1,TGTGCCAGCAGCCCGGGACCCCGGGAGTTCTCCGAGCAGTACTTC,CASSPGPREFSEQYF
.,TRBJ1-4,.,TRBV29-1,TGCAGCGTTGAACTCGGAGCTCAACTGTTTTTT,CSVELGAQLFF
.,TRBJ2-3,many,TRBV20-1,TGCAGTGCTAGCGGCACAGATACGCAGTATTTT,CSASGTDTQYF
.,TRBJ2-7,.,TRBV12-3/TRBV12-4,TGTGCCAGCAGTTTTGTAGGGTACGAGCAGTACTTC,CASSFVGYEQYF
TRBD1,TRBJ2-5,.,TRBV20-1,TGCAGTGCTAGGCCCTTGGACAGGGGGGACCAAGAGACCCAGTACTTC,CSARPLDRGDQETQYF
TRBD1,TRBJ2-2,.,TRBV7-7,TGTGCCAGCAGCTCACAGGGGAGAGGGGAGCTGTTTTTT,CASSSQGRGELFF
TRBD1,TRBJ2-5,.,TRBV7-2,TGTGCCAGCAGCTCCACTGGAAGGGACAGGGGACTGGAGACCCAGTACTTC,CASSSTGRDRGLETQYF
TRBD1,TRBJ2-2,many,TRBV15,TGTGCCACCCGCCTGGACAGGGTGGCCGGGGAGCTGTTTTTT,CATRLDRVAGELFF
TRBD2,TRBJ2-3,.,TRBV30,TGTGCCTGGAGTTGGCGGGAGGGGGATACGCAGTATTTT,CAWSWREGDTQYF
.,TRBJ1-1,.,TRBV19,TGTGCCAGTAAAGCTAGGCAGCTGAACACTGAAGCTTTCTTT,CASKARQLNTEAFF
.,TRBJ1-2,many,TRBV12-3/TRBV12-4,TGTGCCAGCAGTTTAGGGGGTGACTATGGCTACACCTTC,CASSLGGDYGYTF
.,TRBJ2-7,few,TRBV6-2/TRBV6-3,TGTGCCAGCAGTCAACAGGGTTTCGAGCAGTACTTC,CASSQQGFEQYF
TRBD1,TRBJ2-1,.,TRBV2,TGTGCCAGCAAATGGGACAGGGAACCCTACAATGAGCAGTTCTTC,CASKWDREPYNEQFF
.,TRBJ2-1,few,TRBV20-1,TGCAGTGCTAGAGATTATCAGGGCAAGAGCTCCTACAATGAGCAGTTCTTC,CSARDYQGKSSYNEQFF
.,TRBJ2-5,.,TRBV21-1,TGTGCCAGTAAACAGGCTGCCCCGGGAGGGACCCAGTACTTC,CASKQAAPGGTQYF
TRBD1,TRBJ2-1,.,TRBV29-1,TGCAGCGTTCGATCGTATACGGACAGGGGCCACAATGAGCAGTTCTTC,CSVRSYTDRGHNEQFF
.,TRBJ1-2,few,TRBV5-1,TGCGCCAGCAGCTTTGGCAGGGAGGGTGGCTACACCTTC,CASSFGREGGYTF
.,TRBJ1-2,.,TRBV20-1,TGCAGTGGGAACCCCGGGACACCCCCCATGCGCACCTTC,CSGNPGTPPMRTF